The entry that follows covers one T cell receptor (beta chain) sequence. Its antigen remains unknown. An overlapping HIV-1 Gag peptide pool stimulated these cells at 1 ug/peptide/mL. Sorting of responding CD4+ T cells relied on upregulated CD40 ligand together with CD69. The data originate from a study of persistence of HIV-infected CD4 T cells. The ends were cut back, 6 bases at V and 0 bases at J, with 9 bases in the middle. The CDR3 is made up of 14 amino acids. Germline loops: CDR1 SGHRS, CDR2 YFSETQ. The libraries were made with immunoSEQ version 4 in survey mode. Only in-frame clones appear in the TCRdb table, and some are missing; sequencing was by immunoSEQ multiplex PCR. The sample lists roughly 9,100 clones, approximately 81% occurring once.

The receptor was derived from an adult woman with HIV who was CMV-seropositive. The chain joins TRBV5-1 to TRBJ2-2; no clear D gene. The sequencing used CD4+ T cells sorted from PBMCs after approximately 19-hour stimulation, collected from a patient who received antiretroviral therapy. This CDR3 is CASTSTPNTGELFF. The CDR3 DNA is TGCGCCAGCACCTCGACGCCGAACACCGGGGAGCTGTTTTTT.